This T cell receptor beta chain is drawn from a study of T cell responses to AZD1222 COVID-19 vaccine. This CDR3 spans 14 amino acids. V shed 5 bases and J shed 6 bases, with 14 bases lying between them. CDR1 SGHTA and CDR2 FQGNSA come from the germline V gene. Method: immunoSEQ multiplex PCR; TCRdb's copy keeps in-frame clones and lacks some. The repertoire includes roughly 100,000 clones, 88% of them detected once, and 8% to 9% sits in the top ten. The V and J genes are TRBV7-2 and TRBJ1-5; TRBD1 might be the D (5 bases). Sequencing used peripheral blood, obtained on day 0 of AZD1222 vaccination. This TCR derives from an adult in good health. In nucleotides, the CDR3 is TGTGCCAGCAGCCTCGTCCGGGGGACTCAGCCCCAGCATTTT. Residues: CASSLVRGTQPQHF.